This T cell receptor beta chain was sequenced for a study of tumor-infiltrating lymphocytes in primary liver carcinoma. A primer matching the constant region was used to make TCR beta cDNA from approximately 520 ng of total RNA. Slightly modified ARM-PCR with three nested multiplex PCR rounds yielded TCR beta libraries. Running roughly 10 cycles apiece, the first two PCR rounds relied on TRBV1-TRBV30 forward primers together with a C-beta reverse primer. From the multiplex PCR reads, TCRdb called clonotypes with MiXCR, one entry per CDR3 protein. The repertoire holds tens of thousands of distinct CDR3 sequences, around three quarters seen once, with 35% to 45% in the top ten. Extraction of RNA together with DNA used about 17-30 mg of unsorted bulk tissue. The length of the CDR3 is 16 residues. The V segment lost 2 bases and the J segment 5 bases; nucleotides outside the gene matches: 10. The germline CDR1 and CDR2 sequences are SGHAT and FQNNGV.

The TCR sequence derives from a man aged 35 to 55 with primary liver carcinoma and hepatitis B virus infection. Input material: liver tumor tissue from sampling region 1. The subset is: tumor region T1, superior pole. The V call is TRBV11-2, the J call TRBJ2-5, with 8 nucleotides matching TRBD1. CDR3 DNA: TGTGCCAGCAGCTTAACTGCAGGGGGCGCGGGGGAGACCCAGTACTTC. Amino acid sequence: CASSLTAGGAGETQYF.